A selection of T cell receptor beta chains follows, all from one sample in a study of CD8 T cells in ankylosing spondylitis. Each CDR3 protein is one row after TCRdb ran MiXCR on the 5' RACE reads. This table has around 770,000 distinct CDR3 sequences, under 20% appearing once. Sequencing was carried out using blood, either unsorted or a sorted T cell fraction (not recorded which). Source of these receptors: a male donor with ankylosing spondylitis. The CDR3 runs from the conserved cysteine through the conserved F or W. The D gene is left open where the match is weak. Clone size is shown for a subset of rows, as once, few, many or a class of expanded clone.

clone_size	v_call	cdr3_length	j_call	d_call	cdr3_aa	cdr3_nt
few	TRBV20-1	14	TRBJ2-3	TRBD2	CSAVAGGRTDTQYF	TGCAGTGCTGTAGCGGGGGGGCGCACAGATACGCAGTATTTT
-	TRBV2	13	TRBJ2-1	TRBD1	CASKGQGINEQFF	TGTGCCAGCAAAGGACAGGGGATCAATGAGCAGTTCTTC
-	TRBV12-3/TRBV12-4	11	TRBJ1-4	-	CASSLTEKLFF	TGTGCCAGCAGTTTGACCGAAAAACTGTTTTTT
-	TRBV2	10	TRBJ1-4	-	CASWGGKLFF	TGTGCCAGCTGGGGCGGAAAACTGTTTTTT
few	TRBV7-9	16	TRBJ1-1	-	CASSFPQQGLNTEAFF	TGTGCCAGCAGCTTCCCACAACAGGGCCTGAACACTGAAGCTTTCTTT
-	TRBV29-1	14	TRBJ2-1	TRBD2	CSAAGLAGVNEQFF	TGCAGCGCCGCCGGACTAGCGGGAGTCAATGAGCAGTTCTTC
many	TRBV7-2	16	TRBJ2-1	-	CASSLVAFKSYNEQFF	TGTGCCAGCAGCTTAGTCGCGTTTAAGTCCTACAATGAGCAGTTCTTC
few	TRBV12-3/TRBV12-4	13	TRBJ1-1	-	CASSSSIPGGAFF	TGTGCCAGCAGTTCCTCTATCCCGGGCGGAGCTTTCTTT
few	TRBV7-9	16	TRBJ1-1	-	CASSLAGRGAATEAFF	TGTGCCAGCAGCTTAGCGGGGCGGGGGGCCGCCACTGAAGCTTTCTTT
-	TRBV19	17	TRBJ2-1	-	CASSIASQPSSYNEQFF	TGTGCCAGTAGTATAGCCTCCCAACCGAGCTCCTACAATGAGCAGTTCTTC
few	TRBV7-9	13	TRBJ2-7	TRBD1	CASSGQGPYEQYF	TGTGCCAGCAGCGGACAGGGGCCATACGAGCAGTACTTC
few	TRBV5-1	14	TRBJ1-1	-	CASSRGFSDTEAFF	TGCGCCAGCAGCCGAGGTTTTTCAGACACTGAAGCTTTCTTT
-	TRBV4-3	16	TRBJ2-3	TRBD2	CASSQDPTSGGLTQYF	TGCGCCAGCAGCCAAGATCCGACTAGCGGGGGACTCACGCAGTATTTT
many	TRBV5-1	12	TRBJ1-2	-	CASSPGSYGYTF	TGCGCCAGCAGCCCCGGGAGCTATGGCTACACCTTC
many	TRBV5-1	13	TRBJ2-1	-	CASSLLGYNEQFF	TGCGCCAGCAGCTTACTAGGCTACAATGAGCAGTTCTTC
-	TRBV12-3/TRBV12-4	16	TRBJ1-4	-	CASSPPGGQKGGKLFF	TGTGCCAGCAGCCCACCAGGTGGGCAGAAGGGGGGAAAACTGTTTTTT
many	TRBV11-2	15	TRBJ2-1	-	CASSSAFQRANEQFF	TGTGCCAGCAGCTCCGCGTTCCAGCGGGCCAATGAGCAGTTCTTC
-	TRBV4-1	14	TRBJ2-5	TRBD2	CASSQEGLEETQYF	TGCGCCAGCAGCCAAGAAGGACTAGAAGAGACCCAGTACTTC
-	TRBV7-9	15	TRBJ2-7	-	CASSPAAGSVSEQYF	TGTGCCAGCAGCCCAGCGGCAGGTTCGGTATCCGAGCAGTACTTC
many	TRBV5-1	17	TRBJ2-1	-	CASSLAISLASYNEQFF	TGCGCCAGCAGCTTGGCCATAAGTCTAGCTTCCTACAATGAGCAGTTCTTC
-	TRBV5-1	15	TRBJ2-5	TRBD2	CASSFVGLATETQYF	TGCGCCAGCAGCTTCGTGGGACTAGCGACGGAGACCCAGTACTTC
-	TRBV5-1	15	TRBJ1-1	-	CASSLNREVNTEAFF	TGCGCCAGCAGCTTGAACAGGGAAGTGAACACTGAAGCTTTCTTT
-	TRBV9	15	TRBJ1-5	TRBD1	CASSVGTASNQPQHF	TGTGCCAGCAGCGTCGGGACAGCTAGCAATCAGCCCCAGCATTTT
-	TRBV4-1	13	TRBJ2-7	-	CASSPKKGYEQYF	TGCGCCAGCAGCCCCAAAAAGGGCTACGAGCAGTACTTC
-	TRBV7-2	17	TRBJ2-1	TRBD2	CASSSMTSGRAMNEQFF	TGTGCCAGCAGCTCGATGACTAGCGGGAGGGCCATGAATGAGCAGTTCTTC
few	TRBV28	16	TRBJ2-1	TRBD2	CASSSLAGGLDNEQFF	TGTGCCAGCAGTTCCCTAGCGGGAGGGCTTGACAATGAGCAGTTCTTC
few	TRBV20-1	16	TRBJ2-5	-	CSARPPGLSHGETQYF	TGCAGTGCTAGACCGCCCGGACTATCCCACGGGGAGACCCAGTACTTC
few	TRBV5-1	15	TRBJ1-1	-	CASSLGLAQATEAFF	TGCGCCAGCAGCTTGGGATTGGCCCAAGCAACTGAAGCTTTCTTT
-	TRBV7-8	14	TRBJ1-1	TRBD1	CASSRDRENTEAFF	TGTGCCAGCAGCCGGGACAGGGAAAACACTGAAGCTTTCTTT
-	TRBV6-1	14	TRBJ1-2	-	CASSGPNEGYGYTF	TGTGCCAGCAGTGGACCAAACGAGGGCTATGGCTACACCTTC
many	TRBV7-6	15	TRBJ1-5	TRBD1	CASSLASGGDQPQHF	TGTGCCAGCAGCTTAGCTTCAGGGGGAGACCAGCCCCAGCATTTT
few	TRBV6-1	15	TRBJ2-7	TRBD2	CASSPREALSYEQYF	TGTGCCAGCAGTCCGCGGGAGGCCCTCTCCTACGAGCAGTACTTC
-	TRBV7-9	11	TRBJ1-2	-	CASSLADGYTF	TGTGCCAGCAGCTTAGCGGACGGCTACACCTTC
few	TRBV29-1	18	TRBJ2-1	-	CSVEQPPLGLSSYNEQFF	TGCAGCGTTGAGCAGCCCCCCCTTGGCCTAAGCTCCTACAATGAGCAGTTCTTC
many	TRBV7-7	17	TRBJ2-2	-	CASSSWGPTSNTGELFF	TGTGCTAGCAGCTCGTGGGGGCCCACCTCGAACACCGGGGAGCTGTTTTTT